Listed here are 22 T cell receptor beta chains from one sample, sequenced in a study of blood T cell repertoires in COVID-19. Libraries were prepared by immunoSEQ multiplex PCR; TCRdb keeps only in-frame clonotypes and omits some of them. The sample lists 350,000 or so clones; roughly 90% were seen once. Sequencing input: PBMCs or T cells enriched from blood (not recorded which). These receptors were obtained from a woman in her twenties or thirties who had been exposed to COVID-19.

V and J are TRBV5-1 and TRBJ2-7; 7 nucleotides align to TRBD1. CDR3 length: 16 residues. Germline V gene data show CDR1 as SGHRS and CDR2 as YFSETQ. Losses at the gene ends were 4 bases for V and 0 bases for J; bases not matched to a gene: 10. The CDR3 reads CASSPTTTGSSYEQYF. The DNA of the CDR3 is TGCGCCAGCAGCCCTACAACGACAGGGAGCTCCTACGAGCAGTACTTC.

The chain employs TRBV15 and TRBJ2-1, with TRBD2 as a possible D gene (6 bases). V lost 5 bases and J 4 bases, leaving 15 bases between the germline ends. Germline V gives CDR1 LNHNV, CDR2 YYDKDF (reference sequence). The CDR3 sequence is 15 residues long. As DNA, the CDR3 is TGTGCCACCAGCGGGGAGGCGACGAGTTACAATGAGCAGTTCTTC. As protein: CATSGEATSYNEQFF.

In DNA form, the CDR3 reads TGTGCCAGCAGCAACCAAGGTAACAGTGACGAGCAGTACTTC. This translates into CASSNQGNSDEQYF. The V call is TRBV28, the J call TRBJ2-7, with D unresolved. CDR3 length equals 14 residues. Per germline, CDR1 MDHEN and CDR2 SYDVKM. V was shortened by 6 bases and J by 5 bases, with 17 bases between the two germline ends.

V usage is TRBV7-3 and J usage is TRBJ2-6; the match to TRBD1 covers 7 bases. V lost 5 bases to trimming and J lost 2 bases; unmatched junction nucleotides: 9. The CDR3 has 17 amino acids. The germline CDR1 and CDR2 sequences are SGHTA and FQGTGA. CDR3 region: CASSPRTGQTGANVLTF. The CDR3 DNA reads as TGTGCCAGCAGCCCGCGGACAGGACAAACTGGGGCCAACGTCCTGACTTTC.

The chain couples TRBV7-9 to TRBJ2-7, with a weak D call TRBD1 (5 bases). V was trimmed by 4 bases and J by 5 bases, leaving 18 bases between them. The CDR3 is made up of 15 amino acids. CDR1 and CDR2 from the germline V gene are SEHNR and FQNEAQ (reference sequence). The DNA of the CDR3 is TGTGCCAGCAGCTCCCCCCGGCCGGTGGGGCACGAGCAGTACTTC. As protein: CASSSPRPVGHEQYF.

The gene calls are TRBV28 and TRBJ2-7, with TRBD2 matching 11 bases. CDR3 length: 16 amino acids. Germline V gene sequence: CDR1 MDHEN, CDR2 SYDVKM. Unmatched junction bases numbered 6, after V lost 5 bases and J lost 0 bases. The CDR3 nucleotides are TGTGCCAGCAGTGCCCTAGCGGGAGGCTACTCCTACGAGCAGTACTTC. Protein: CASSALAGGYSYEQYF.

The rearrangement joins TRBV19 to TRBJ2-5, with TRBD1 as a possible D gene (6 bases). Germline V lookup: CDR1 LNHDA, CDR2 SQIVND (reference sequence). The CDR3 totals 13 residues. V was clipped by 5 bases and J by 3 bases, with 10 bases between them. In nucleotides, the CDR3 is TGTGCCAGTAGTCCACAGGGAAAAGAGACCCAGTACTTC. Translation: CASSPQGKETQYF.

This clone has a handful of counts. V and J are TRBV27 and TRBJ2-7; 13 positions match TRBD2. The V gene end was trimmed by 6 bases and the J gene end by 6 bases; junction bases not matched to a gene: 8. CDR3 size: 15 residues. Germline CDR1 and CDR2: MNHEY and SMNVEV (reference sequence). In DNA form, the CDR3 reads TGTGCCAGCAGCCGAGGACTAGCGGGAGTAGGCGAGCAGTACTTC. It encodes CASSRGLAGVGEQYF.

The chain couples TRBV3-1 (or the pseudogene TRBV3-2) to TRBJ1-4, with D possibly being TRBD1 (6 bases). V lost 6 bases and J lost 7, with 12 bases in between. Germline V gene sequence: CDR1 LGHDT, CDR2 YNNKEL (reference sequence). This CDR3 contains 13 residues. The CDR3 nucleotides are TGTGCCAGCAGTGGACAGATCTCTGAAAAACTGTTTTTT. This gives the protein CASSGQISEKLFF.

The CDR3 loop reads CASGLGLLQYF. The CDR3 DNA reads as TGTGCTAGTGGTTTGGGCCTACTTCAGTACTTC. The chain links TRBV12-5 to TRBJ2-5; D ambiguous. The V and J ends lost 1 base and 11 bases respectively, with 8 bases between them. The CDR3 is made up of 11 amino acids. Looked up from germline, CDR1 is LGHNT and CDR2 is FRNRAP.

V gene TRBV18 combines with J gene TRBJ1-1, with D maybe TRBD1 (6 bases). CDR1 is KGHSH and CDR2 is LQKENI in the germline V gene. The CDR3 is made up of 14 amino acids. The V and J ends lost 4 bases and 2 bases respectively, with 11 bases between them. CDR3 region: CASSQGTPNTEAFF. In DNA, the CDR3 is TGTGCCAGCTCACAGGGGACACCTAACACTGAAGCTTTCTTT.

The rearrangement joins TRBV5-6 to TRBJ2-1, with a weak D call TRBD1 (6 bases). The CDR3 covers 14 residues. The V gene lost 5 bases and the J gene lost 2 bases, with 11 bases spanning the gap. Germline-derived CDR1 and CDR2 are SGHDT and YYEEEE. CDR3 in amino acids: CASRKQGTYNEQFF. The CDR3 nucleotides read TGTGCCAGCAGGAAGCAGGGGACCTACAATGAGCAGTTCTTC. Using reference TRBV5-6 and TRBJ2-1 for the parts outside the CDR3, the full variable domain is DAGVTQSPTHLIKTRGQQVTLRCSPKSGHDTVSWYQQALGQGPQFIFQYYEEEERQRGNFPDRFSGHQFPNYSSELNVNALLLGDSALYLCASRKQGTYNEQFFGPGTRLTVL.

The CDR3 nucleotides read TGTGCCAGCTCATCCGGACAGATCAACGTCCTGACTTTC. It translates to CASSSGQINVLTF. This chain uses TRBV18 with TRBJ2-6; tentative D call: TRBD1 (6 bases). Per the germline V gene, CDR1 is KGHSH and CDR2 is LQKENI. The CDR3 sequence is 13 residues long. V lost 5 bases and J lost 9, with 11 bases in between.

This clone appeared a single time. The CDR3 bases are TGTGCCAGCAGCGTAGATGGCGGACAGGGGTACGGCTACACCTTC. Its translation is CASSVDGGQGYGYTF. This sequence joins TRBV9 and TRBJ1-2; 9 nucleotides align to TRBD1. V shed 0 bases, J shed 8 bases, and the junction held 8 bases outside the gene matches. The germline V gene has CDR1 SGDLS and CDR2 YYNGEE. The CDR3 length is 15 residues.

V usage is TRBV11-2 and J usage is TRBJ1-2, with TRBD1 identical over 9 bases. CDR3 length: 19 residues. The ends lost 4 bases at V and 0 bases at J; junction bases unmatched: 15. The germline gives CDR1 SGHAT, CDR2 FQNNGV. This CDR3 reads CASSSAPAGTGHTNYGYTF. CDR3 DNA sequence: TGTGCCAGCAGCTCAGCCCCCGCGGGGACAGGGCACACTAACTATGGCTACACCTTC. Together with reference TRBV11-2 and TRBJ1-2, the CDR3 gives the full variable domain: EAGVAQSPRYKIIEKRQSVAFWCNPISGHATLYWYQQILGQGPKLLIQFQNNGVVDDSQLPKDRFSAERLKGVDSTLKIQPAKLEDSAVYLCASSSAPAGTGHTNYGYTFGSGTRLTVV.

V and J are TRBV5-1 and TRBJ2-1; TRBD2 aligns across 10 bases. This CDR3 has 18 residues. From germline, CDR1 is SGHRS and CDR2 YFSETQ. V was clipped by 2 bases and J by 3 bases; unmatched bases: 11. This CDR3 is CASSFLGLAGVLYNEQFF. Written as DNA, the CDR3 is TGCGCCAGCAGCTTTTTAGGGCTAGCGGGAGTACTCTACAATGAGCAGTTCTTC.

CDR3 residues: CASRGQGFDNEQFF. DNA of the CDR3: TGTGCCAGCAGGGGACAGGGTTTTGACAATGAGCAGTTCTTC. The rearrangement links TRBV4-2 to TRBJ2-1; 9 bases are shared with TRBD1. CDR1 LGHNA and CDR2 YNFKEQ come from the germline V gene. This CDR3 spans 14 amino acids. The J segment lost 5 bases and the V segment lost 6 bases, leaving 5 bases of the junction unmatched.

This clone was found once. The gene calls are TRBV6-4 and TRBJ2-1; 7 nucleotides match TRBD2. This CDR3 is 16 amino acids long. CDR1 and CDR2 (germline): MRHNA, SNTAGT. The V and J ends lost 4 bases and 7 bases, in that order; junction bases with no gene match: 13. For the CDR3, the DNA is TGTGCCAGCAGTGGGACTGACGGGACTACCTTGAATGAGCAGTTCTTC. This gives the protein CASSGTDGTTLNEQFF.

The J gene is TRBJ2-1, the V gene TRBV7-6, with 7 bases aligning to TRBD2. Germline-derived CDR1 and CDR2 are SGHVS and FNYEAQ. Losses at the gene ends were 5 bases for V and 4 bases for J; bases not matched to a gene: 11. This CDR3 contains 16 residues. The CDR3: CASSLTSSGRYNEQFF. The CDR3 DNA is TGTGCCAGCAGCCTGACCTCTAGCGGTCGATACAATGAGCAGTTCTTC.

The chain recombines TRBV30 with TRBJ1-1; the D is unclear. Germline CDR1 reads GTSNPN; CDR2 reads SVGIG (reference sequence). Trimming took 0 bases from V and 7 from J, leaving 12 bases between them. CDR3 length: 13 residues. The CDR3 DNA is TGTGCCTGGAGTGTAGCGGGTTGGAATGAAGCTTTCTTT. Translating it yields CAWSVAGWNEAFF.

The rearrangement links TRBV28 to TRBJ1-1; tentative D call: TRBD1 (5 bases). V was pared by 6 bases and J by 10 bases, with 24 bases between. CDR1 MDHEN and CDR2 SYDVKM come from the germline V gene. The CDR3 spans 15 residues. The CDR3 DNA is TGTGCCAGCAGGTACACAGGAAGTTGGGTGACCGCAGCTTTCTTT. Protein product: CASRYTGSWVTAAFF.

The J gene is TRBJ1-4, the V gene TRBV27; TRBD1 matches at 7 bases. The CDR3 consists of 13 residues. Germline CDR1 and CDR2: MNHEY and SMNVEV (reference sequence). J gave up 8 bases and V 6 bases, and 6 bases lay outside the gene matches. Here the CDR3 reads CASRQGWREKLFF. CDR3 coding DNA: TGTGCCAGCAGACAGGGGTGGAGGGAAAAACTGTTTTTT.